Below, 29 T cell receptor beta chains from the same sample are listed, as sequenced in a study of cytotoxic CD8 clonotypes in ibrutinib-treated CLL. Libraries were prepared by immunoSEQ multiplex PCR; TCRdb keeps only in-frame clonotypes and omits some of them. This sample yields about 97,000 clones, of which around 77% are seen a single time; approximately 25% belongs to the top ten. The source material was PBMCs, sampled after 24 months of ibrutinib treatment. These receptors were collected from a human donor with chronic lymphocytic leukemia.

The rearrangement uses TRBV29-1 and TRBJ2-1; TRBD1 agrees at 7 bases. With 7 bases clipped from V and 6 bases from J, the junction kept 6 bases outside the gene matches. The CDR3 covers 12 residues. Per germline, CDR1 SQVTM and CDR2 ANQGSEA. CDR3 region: CSGLGQPNEQFF. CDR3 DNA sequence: TGCAGCGGTCTGGGACAGCCCAATGAGCAGTTCTTC.

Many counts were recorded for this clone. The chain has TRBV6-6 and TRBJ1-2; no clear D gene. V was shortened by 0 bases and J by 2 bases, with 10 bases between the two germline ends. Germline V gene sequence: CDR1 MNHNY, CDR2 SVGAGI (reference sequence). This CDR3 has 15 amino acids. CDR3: CASSYSTWGNYGYTF. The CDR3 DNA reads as TGTGCCAGCAGTTACTCGACGTGGGGAAACTATGGCTACACCTTC.

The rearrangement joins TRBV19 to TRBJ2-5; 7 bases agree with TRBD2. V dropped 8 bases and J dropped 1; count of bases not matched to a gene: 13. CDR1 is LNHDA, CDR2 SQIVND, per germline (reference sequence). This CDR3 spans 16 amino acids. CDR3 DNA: TGTGCCAGTGGCAGAAGGGAGGGGACCCGCCAAGAGACCCAGTACTTC. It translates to CASGRREGTRQETQYF.

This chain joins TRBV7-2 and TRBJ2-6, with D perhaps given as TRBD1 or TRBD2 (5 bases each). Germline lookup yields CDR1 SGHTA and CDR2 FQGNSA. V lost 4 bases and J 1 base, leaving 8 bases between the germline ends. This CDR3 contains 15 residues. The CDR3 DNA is TGTGCCAGCAGCTGGGGGAGATCTGGGGCCAACGTCCTGACTTTC. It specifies CASSWGRSGANVLTF. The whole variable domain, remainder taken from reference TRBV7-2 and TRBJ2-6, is GAGVSQSPSNKVTEKGKDVELRCDPISGHTALYWYRQSLGQGLEFLIYFQGNSAPDKSGLPSDRFSAERTGGSVSTLTIQRTQQEDSAVYLCASSWGRSGANVLTFGAGSRLTVL.

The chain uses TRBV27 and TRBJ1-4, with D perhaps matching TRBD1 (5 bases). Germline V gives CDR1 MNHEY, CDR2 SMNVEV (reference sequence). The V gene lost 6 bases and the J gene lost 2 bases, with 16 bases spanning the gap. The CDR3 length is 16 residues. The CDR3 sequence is CASRTLGAGTNEKLFF. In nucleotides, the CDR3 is TGTGCCAGCAGAACCTTAGGGGCAGGGACTAATGAAAAACTGTTTTTT.

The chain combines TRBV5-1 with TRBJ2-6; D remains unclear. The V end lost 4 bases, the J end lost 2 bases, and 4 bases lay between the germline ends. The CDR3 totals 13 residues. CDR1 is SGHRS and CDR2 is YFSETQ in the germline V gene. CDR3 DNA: TGCGCCAGCAGCGCAGCTGGGGCCAACGTCCTGACTTTC. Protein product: CASSAAGANVLTF.

CDR3 sequence reads: CASSVNRGNTEAFF. CDR3 nucleotides: TGTGCCAGCAGCGTTAACAGGGGTAACACTGAAGCTTTCTTT. The V and J genes are TRBV7-8 and TRBJ1-1; 7 positions match TRBD1. J lost 2 bases, V lost 5 bases, and 5 bases had no gene match. The CDR3 extends over 14 amino acids. The germline V gene encodes CDR1 SGHVS and CDR2 FQNEAQ.

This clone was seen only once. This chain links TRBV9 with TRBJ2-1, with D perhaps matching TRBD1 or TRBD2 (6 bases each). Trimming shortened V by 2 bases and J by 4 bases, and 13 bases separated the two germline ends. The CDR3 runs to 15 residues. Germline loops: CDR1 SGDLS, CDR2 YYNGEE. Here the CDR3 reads CASSVEGGMYNEQFF. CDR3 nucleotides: TGTGCCAGCAGCGTCGAGGGGGGAATGTACAATGAGCAGTTCTTC.

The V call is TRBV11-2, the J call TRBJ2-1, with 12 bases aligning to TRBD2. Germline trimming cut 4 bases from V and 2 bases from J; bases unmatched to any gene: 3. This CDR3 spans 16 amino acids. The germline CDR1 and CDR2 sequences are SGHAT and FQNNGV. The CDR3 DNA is TGTGCCAGCAGCTCGACTAGCGGGAGAGCCTACAATGAGCAGTTCTTC. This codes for CASSSTSGRAYNEQFF.

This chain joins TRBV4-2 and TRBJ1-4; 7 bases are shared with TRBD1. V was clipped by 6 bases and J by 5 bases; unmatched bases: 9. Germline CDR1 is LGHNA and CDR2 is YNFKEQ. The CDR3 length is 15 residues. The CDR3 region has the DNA TGTGCCAGCAGTCTTAACAGGGGTGGGAATGAAAAACTGTTTTTT. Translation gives CASSLNRGGNEKLFF.

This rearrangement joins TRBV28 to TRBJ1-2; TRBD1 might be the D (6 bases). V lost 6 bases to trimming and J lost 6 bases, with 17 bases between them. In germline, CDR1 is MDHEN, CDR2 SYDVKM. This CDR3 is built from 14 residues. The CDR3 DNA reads TGTGCCAGCAGCTCCTCGGGAGAGGGGGATGGCTACACCTTC. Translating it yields CASSSSGEGDGYTF.

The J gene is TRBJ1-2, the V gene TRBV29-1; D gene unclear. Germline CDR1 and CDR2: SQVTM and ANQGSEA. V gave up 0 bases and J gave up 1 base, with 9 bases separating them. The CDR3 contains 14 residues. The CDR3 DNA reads TGCAGCGTTGAAGATCGGGGAGGTAACTATGGCTACACCTTC. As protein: CSVEDRGGNYGYTF.

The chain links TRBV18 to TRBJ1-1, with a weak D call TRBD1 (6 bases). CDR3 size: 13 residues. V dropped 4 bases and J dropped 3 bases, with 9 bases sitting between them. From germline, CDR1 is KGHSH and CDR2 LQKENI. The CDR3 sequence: CASSLRTDTEAFF. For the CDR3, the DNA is TGTGCCAGCTCACTTCGGACAGACACTGAAGCTTTCTTT.

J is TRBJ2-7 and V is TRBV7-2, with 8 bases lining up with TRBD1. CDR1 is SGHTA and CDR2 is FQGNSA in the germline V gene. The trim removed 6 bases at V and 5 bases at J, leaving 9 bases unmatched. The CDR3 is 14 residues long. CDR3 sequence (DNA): TGTGCCAGCAGGCAACAGGGGGGCTTCCACGAGCAGTACTTC. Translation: CASRQQGGFHEQYF. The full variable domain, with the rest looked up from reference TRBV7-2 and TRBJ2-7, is GAGVSQSPSNKVTEKGKDVELRCDPISGHTALYWYRQSLGQGLEFLIYFQGNSAPDKSGLPSDRFSAERTGGSVSTLTIQRTQQEDSAVYLCASRQQGGFHEQYFGPGTRLTVT.

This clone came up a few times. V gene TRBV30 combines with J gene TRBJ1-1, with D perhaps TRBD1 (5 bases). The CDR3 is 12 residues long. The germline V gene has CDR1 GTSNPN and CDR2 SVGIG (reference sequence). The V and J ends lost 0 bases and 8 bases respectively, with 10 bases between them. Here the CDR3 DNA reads TGTGCCTGGAGTGTACCAGGGTTAGAAGCTTTCTTT. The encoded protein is CAWSVPGLEAFF.

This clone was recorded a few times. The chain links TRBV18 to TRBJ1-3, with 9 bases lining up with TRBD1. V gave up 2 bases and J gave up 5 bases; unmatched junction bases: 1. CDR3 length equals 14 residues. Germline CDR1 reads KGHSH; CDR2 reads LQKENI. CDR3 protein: CASSPGTGRNTIYF. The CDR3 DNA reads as TGTGCCAGCTCACCAGGGACAGGGAGAAACACCATATATTTT. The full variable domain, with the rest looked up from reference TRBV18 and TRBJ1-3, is NAGVMQNPRHLVRRRGQEARLRCSPMKGHSHVYWYRQLPEEGLKFMVYLQKENIIDESGMPKERFSAEFPKEGPSILRIQQVVRGDSAAYFCASSPGTGRNTIYFGEGSWLTVV.

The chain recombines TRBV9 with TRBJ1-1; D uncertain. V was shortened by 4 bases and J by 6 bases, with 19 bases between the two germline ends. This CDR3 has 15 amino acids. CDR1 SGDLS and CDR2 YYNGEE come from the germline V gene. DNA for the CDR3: TGTGCCAGCAGCCCCTACCTCCCCGAGTTCTCTGAAGCTTTCTTT. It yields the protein CASSPYLPEFSEAFF.

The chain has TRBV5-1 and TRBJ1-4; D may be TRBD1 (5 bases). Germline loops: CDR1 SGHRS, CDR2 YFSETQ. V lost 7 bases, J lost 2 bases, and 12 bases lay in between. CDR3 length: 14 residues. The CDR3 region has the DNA TGCGCCAGCGGCTGGGGCCTTACTAATGAAAAACTGTTTTTT. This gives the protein CASGWGLTNEKLFF.

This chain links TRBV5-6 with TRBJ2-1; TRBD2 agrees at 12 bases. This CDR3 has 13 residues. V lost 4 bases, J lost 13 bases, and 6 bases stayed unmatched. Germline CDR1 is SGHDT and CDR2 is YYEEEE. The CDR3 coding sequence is TGTGCCAGCAGCGGGCCACTAGCGGGAGGCCAGTTCTTC. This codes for CASSGPLAGGQFF.

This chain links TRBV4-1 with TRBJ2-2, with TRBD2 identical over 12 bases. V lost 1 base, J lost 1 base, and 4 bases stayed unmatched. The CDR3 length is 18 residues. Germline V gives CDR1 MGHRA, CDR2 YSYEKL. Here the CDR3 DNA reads TGCGCCAGCAGCCAAGCGCGACTAGCGGGGGAGAACACCGGGGAGCTGTTTTTT. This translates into CASSQARLAGENTGELFF.

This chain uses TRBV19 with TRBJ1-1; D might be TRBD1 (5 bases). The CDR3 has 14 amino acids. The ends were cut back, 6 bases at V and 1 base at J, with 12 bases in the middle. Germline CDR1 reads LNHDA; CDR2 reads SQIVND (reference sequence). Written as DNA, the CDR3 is TGTGCCAGTAGGCCGGAGAGGGGGAACACTGAAGCTTTCTTT. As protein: CASRPERGNTEAFF.

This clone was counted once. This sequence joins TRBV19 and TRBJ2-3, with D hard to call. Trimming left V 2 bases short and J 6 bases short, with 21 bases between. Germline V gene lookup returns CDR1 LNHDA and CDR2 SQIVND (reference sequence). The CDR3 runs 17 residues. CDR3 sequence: CASSIRWKSSGLDTQYF. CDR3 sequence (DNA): TGTGCCAGTAGTATACGTTGGAAGAGCTCAGGTCTGGATACGCAGTATTTT.

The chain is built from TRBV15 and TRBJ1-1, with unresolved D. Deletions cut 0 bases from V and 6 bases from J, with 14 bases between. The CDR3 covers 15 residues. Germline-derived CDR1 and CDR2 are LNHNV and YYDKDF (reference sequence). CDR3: CATSRDPLPWPEAFF. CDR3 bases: TGTGCCACCAGCAGAGATCCCCTCCCGTGGCCTGAAGCTTTCTTT.

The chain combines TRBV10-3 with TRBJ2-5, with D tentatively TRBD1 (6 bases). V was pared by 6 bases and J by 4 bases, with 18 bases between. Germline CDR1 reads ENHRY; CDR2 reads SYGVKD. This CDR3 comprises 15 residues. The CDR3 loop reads CAIRADSARGETQYF. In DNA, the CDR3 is TGTGCCATCAGGGCTGACAGTGCCAGGGGAGAGACCCAGTACTTC.

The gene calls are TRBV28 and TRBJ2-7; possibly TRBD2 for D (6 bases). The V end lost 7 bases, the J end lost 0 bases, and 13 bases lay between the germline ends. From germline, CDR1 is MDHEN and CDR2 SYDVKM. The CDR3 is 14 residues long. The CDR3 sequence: CASKRREASYEQYF. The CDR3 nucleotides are TGTGCCAGCAAAAGAAGGGAGGCCTCCTACGAGCAGTACTTC.

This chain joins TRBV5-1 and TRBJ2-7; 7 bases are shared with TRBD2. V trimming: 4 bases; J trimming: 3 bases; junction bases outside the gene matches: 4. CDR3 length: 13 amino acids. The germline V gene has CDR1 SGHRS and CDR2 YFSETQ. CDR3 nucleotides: TGCGCCAGCAGCCCCGGGACTATCTACGAGCAGTACTTC. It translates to CASSPGTIYEQYF. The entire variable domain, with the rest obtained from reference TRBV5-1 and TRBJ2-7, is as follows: KAGVTQTPRYLIKTRGQQVTLSCSPISGHRSVSWYQQTPGQGLQFLFEYFSETQRNKGNFPGRFSGRQFSNSRSEMNVSTLELGDSALYLCASSPGTIYEQYFGPGTRLTVT.

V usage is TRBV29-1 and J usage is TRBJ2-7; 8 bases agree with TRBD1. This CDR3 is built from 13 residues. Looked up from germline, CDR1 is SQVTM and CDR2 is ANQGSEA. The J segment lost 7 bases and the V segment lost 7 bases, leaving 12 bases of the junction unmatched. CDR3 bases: TGCAGCGCCAAGGACAGGGACCGTCGGGAGCAGTACTTC. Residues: CSAKDRDRREQYF.

In DNA, the CDR3 is TGTGCCAGCAGCTTAATCGGACAGGGGTACAATCAGCCCCAGCATTTT. Protein sequence: CASSLIGQGYNQPQHF. The V and J genes are TRBV7-8 and TRBJ1-5; 9 bases are shared with TRBD1. Germline assignment: CDR1 SGHVS and CDR2 FQNEAQ. V lost 2 bases to trimming and J lost 3 bases; unmatched junction nucleotides: 5. The length of the CDR3 is 16 residues.

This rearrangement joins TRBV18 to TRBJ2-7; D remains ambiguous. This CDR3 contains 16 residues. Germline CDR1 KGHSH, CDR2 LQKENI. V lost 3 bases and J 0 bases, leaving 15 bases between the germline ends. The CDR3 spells CASSPGSSVGSYEQYF. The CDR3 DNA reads TGTGCCAGCTCACCGGGTTCGAGCGTGGGCTCCTACGAGCAGTACTTC. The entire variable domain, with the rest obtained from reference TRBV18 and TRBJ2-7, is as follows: NAGVMQNPRHLVRRRGQEARLRCSPMKGHSHVYWYRQLPEEGLKFMVYLQKENIIDESGMPKERFSAEFPKEGPSILRIQQVVRGDSAAYFCASSPGSSVGSYEQYFGPGTRLTVT.